This T cell receptor beta chain is from a study of T cell responses to AZD1222 COVID-19 vaccine. Findings of the study overall: When two AZD1222 doses had been given, Spike-specific TCR breadth and depth rose. Baseline antibody screening turned up just six seropositive AZD1222 recipients.

Sequencing used immunoSEQ multiplex PCR; TCRdb keeps in-frame clones, though not all of them. Of tens of thousands of clones in the sample, around 83% were seen once. The V end lost 1 base, the J end lost 0 bases, and 7 bases lay between the germline ends. CDR3 length: 14 residues. Germline loops: CDR1 SGHKS, CDR2 YYEKEE (reference sequence). On this clone: Antigen specificity is unknown.

V usage is TRBV5-5 and J usage is TRBJ1-1; D remains ambiguous. The TCR was taken from an adult in good health. The sequencing used peripheral blood, collected on day 0 of AZD1222 vaccination. CDR3 residues: CASSLYAVNTEAFF. In DNA, the CDR3 is TGTGCCAGCAGCTTGTATGCAGTGAACACTGAAGCTTTCTTT.